This TCR beta chain was retrieved from a study of blood T cell repertoires in COVID-19. The CDR3 sequence is 17 residues long. The V gene's germline CDR1 is MNHEY and CDR2 SMNVEV (reference sequence). After removal of 7 bases from V and 4 bases from J, the junction contained 15 bases not matched to a gene. Using immunoSEQ multiplex PCR, the repertoire was profiled, and TCRdb retains in-frame clones only, with some absent. The sample lists fewer than 100,000 clones, 80% to 90% occurring once. Sequencing was performed on peripheral blood. The sequence was collected from a woman older than 75 with acute or convalescent COVID-19. The V call is TRBV27, the J call TRBJ1-2; 10 nucleotides line up with TRBD1. Written as DNA, the CDR3 is TGTGCCAGCAAGGACGGGACAGGGGTTGCAGACAGCTATGGCTACACCTTC. This gives the protein CASKDGTGVADSYGYTF.